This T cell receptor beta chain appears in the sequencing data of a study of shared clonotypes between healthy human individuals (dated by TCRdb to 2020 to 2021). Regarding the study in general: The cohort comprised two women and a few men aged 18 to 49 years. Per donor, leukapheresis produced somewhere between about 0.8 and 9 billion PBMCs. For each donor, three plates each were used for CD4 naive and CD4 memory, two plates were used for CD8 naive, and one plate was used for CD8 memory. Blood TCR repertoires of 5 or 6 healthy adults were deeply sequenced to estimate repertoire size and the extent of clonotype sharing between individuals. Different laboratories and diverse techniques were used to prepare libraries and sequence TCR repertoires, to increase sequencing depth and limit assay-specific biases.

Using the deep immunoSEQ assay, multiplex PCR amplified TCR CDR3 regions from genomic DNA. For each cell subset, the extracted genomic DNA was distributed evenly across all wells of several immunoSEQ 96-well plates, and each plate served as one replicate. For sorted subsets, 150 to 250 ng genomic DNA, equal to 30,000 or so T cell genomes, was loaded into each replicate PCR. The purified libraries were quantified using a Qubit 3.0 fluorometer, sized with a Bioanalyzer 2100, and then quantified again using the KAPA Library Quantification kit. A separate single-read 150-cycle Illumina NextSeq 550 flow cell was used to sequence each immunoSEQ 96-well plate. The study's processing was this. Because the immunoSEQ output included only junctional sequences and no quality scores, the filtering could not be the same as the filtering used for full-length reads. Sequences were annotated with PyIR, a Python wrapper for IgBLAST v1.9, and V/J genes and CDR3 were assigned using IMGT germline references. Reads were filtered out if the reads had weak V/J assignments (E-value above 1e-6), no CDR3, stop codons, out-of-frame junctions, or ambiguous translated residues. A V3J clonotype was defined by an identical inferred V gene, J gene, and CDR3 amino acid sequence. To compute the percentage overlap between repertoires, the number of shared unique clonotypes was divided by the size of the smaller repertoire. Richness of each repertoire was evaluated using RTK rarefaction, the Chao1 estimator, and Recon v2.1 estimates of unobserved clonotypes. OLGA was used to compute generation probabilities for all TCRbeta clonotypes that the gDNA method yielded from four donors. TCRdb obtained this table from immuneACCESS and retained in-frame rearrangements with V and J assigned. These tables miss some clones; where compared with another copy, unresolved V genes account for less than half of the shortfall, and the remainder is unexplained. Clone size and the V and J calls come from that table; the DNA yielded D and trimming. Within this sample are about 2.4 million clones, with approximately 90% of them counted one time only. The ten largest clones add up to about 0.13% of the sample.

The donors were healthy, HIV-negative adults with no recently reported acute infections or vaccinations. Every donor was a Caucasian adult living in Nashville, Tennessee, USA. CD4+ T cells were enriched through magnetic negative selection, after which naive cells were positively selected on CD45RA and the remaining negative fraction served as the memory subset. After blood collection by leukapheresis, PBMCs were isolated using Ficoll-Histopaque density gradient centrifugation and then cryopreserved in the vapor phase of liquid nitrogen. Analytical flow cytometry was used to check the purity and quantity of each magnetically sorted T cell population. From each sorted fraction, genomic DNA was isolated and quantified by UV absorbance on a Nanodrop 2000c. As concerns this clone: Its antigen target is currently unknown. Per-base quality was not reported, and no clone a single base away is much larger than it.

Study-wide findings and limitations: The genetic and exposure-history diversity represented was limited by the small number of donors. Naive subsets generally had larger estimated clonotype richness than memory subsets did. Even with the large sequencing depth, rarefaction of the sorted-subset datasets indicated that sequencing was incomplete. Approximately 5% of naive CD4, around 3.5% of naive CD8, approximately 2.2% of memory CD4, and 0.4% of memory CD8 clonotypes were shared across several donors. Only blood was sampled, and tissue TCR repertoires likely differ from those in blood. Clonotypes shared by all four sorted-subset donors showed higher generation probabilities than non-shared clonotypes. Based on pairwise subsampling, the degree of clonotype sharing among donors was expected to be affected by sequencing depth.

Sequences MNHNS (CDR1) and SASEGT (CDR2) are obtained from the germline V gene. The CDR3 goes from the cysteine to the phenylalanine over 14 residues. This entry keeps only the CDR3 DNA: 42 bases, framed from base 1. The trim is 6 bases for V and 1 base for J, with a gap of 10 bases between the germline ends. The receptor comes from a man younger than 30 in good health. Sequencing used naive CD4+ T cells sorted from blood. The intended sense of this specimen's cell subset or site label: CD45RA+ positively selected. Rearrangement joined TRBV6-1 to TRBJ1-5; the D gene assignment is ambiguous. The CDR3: CASSPKPSNQPQHF. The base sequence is TGTGCCAGCAGCCCCAAACCGAGCAATCAGCCCCAGCATTTT.